This is a list of T cell receptor beta chains from one sample in a study of T cell responses to AZD1222 COVID-19 vaccine. Only in-frame clones appear in the TCRdb table, and some are missing; sequencing was by immunoSEQ multiplex PCR. The sample consists of 140,000 to 150,000 clones, 82% of them appearing once. This material consisted of peripheral blood, taken on day 0 of MenACWY control vaccination. The origin of the receptors is an adult in good health. Both conserved end residues are part of each CDR3. Each record gives: D gene, clone size, CDR3 length, V gene, J gene, CDR3 protein, CDR3 DNA. A D gene is named only where the DNA matches it firmly. The size of a clone is reported for some rows only, either as once, few or many, or as a class for expanded clones.

d_gene: .; abundance: .; len: 15; v_gene: TRBV27; j_gene: TRBJ2-7; CDR3aa: CASSLRAGRSYEQYF; CDR3nt: TGTGCCAGCAGTTTACGGGCAGGGCGATCCTACGAGCAGTACTTC
d_gene: .; abundance: .; len: 13; v_gene: TRBV2; j_gene: TRBJ1-5; CDR3aa: CASSGEQNQPQHF; CDR3nt: TGTGCCAGCAGTGGGGAACAGAATCAGCCCCAGCATTTT
d_gene: .; abundance: .; len: 15; v_gene: TRBV6-5; j_gene: TRBJ2-2; CDR3aa: CASSYGGGATGELFF; CDR3nt: TGTGCCAGCAGTTACGGGGGGGGCGCGACCGGGGAGCTGTTTTTT
d_gene: .; abundance: .; len: 13; v_gene: TRBV10-3; j_gene: TRBJ2-3; CDR3aa: CAITPSGADTQYF; CDR3nt: TGTGCCATCACCCCAAGCGGCGCAGATACGCAGTATTTT
d_gene: .; abundance: .; len: 14; v_gene: TRBV4-1; j_gene: TRBJ2-2; CDR3aa: CASSQEVTTGELFF; CDR3nt: TGCGCCAGCAGCCAAGAGGTTACCACCGGGGAGCTGTTTTTT
d_gene: .; abundance: .; len: 15; v_gene: TRBV6-1; j_gene: TRBJ2-5; CDR3aa: CASSEDPAGVGTQYF; CDR3nt: TGTGCCAGCAGTGAAGATCCGGCAGGGGTGGGGACCCAGTACTTC
d_gene: .; abundance: once; len: 12; v_gene: TRBV6-5; j_gene: TRBJ2-1; CDR3aa: CASSTDYAEQFF; CDR3nt: TGTGCCAGCAGTACTGACTACGCGGAGCAGTTCTTC
d_gene: TRBD1; abundance: .; len: 15; v_gene: TRBV6-2/TRBV6-3; j_gene: TRBJ2-1; CDR3aa: CASSYGGTGNDEQFF; CDR3nt: TGTGCCAGCAGTTACGGGGGGACAGGGAATGATGAGCAGTTCTTC
d_gene: .; abundance: .; len: 15; v_gene: TRBV5-4; j_gene: TRBJ2-3; CDR3aa: CASSFGVASTDTQYF; CDR3nt: TGTGCCAGCAGCTTCGGGGTGGCTAGCACAGATACGCAGTATTTT
d_gene: TRBD1; abundance: .; len: 16; v_gene: TRBV9; j_gene: TRBJ2-1; CDR3aa: CASSPRLGQGENEQFF; CDR3nt: TGTGCCAGCAGCCCCCGACTAGGACAGGGGGAGAATGAGCAGTTCTTC
d_gene: .; abundance: .; len: 14; v_gene: TRBV6-1; j_gene: TRBJ2-5; CDR3aa: CASSEARQGSPQYF; CDR3nt: TGTGCCAGCAGTGAAGCGAGGCAGGGGTCACCCCAGTACTTC
d_gene: TRBD2; abundance: .; len: 15; v_gene: TRBV2; j_gene: TRBJ2-5; CDR3aa: CASRLAGGAQETQYF; CDR3nt: TGTGCCAGCCGCCTGGCGGGGGGGGCCCAAGAGACCCAGTACTTC
d_gene: TRBD2; abundance: .; len: 16; v_gene: TRBV19; j_gene: TRBJ2-1; CDR3aa: CASRWTSGESYNEQFF; CDR3nt: TGTGCCAGTAGATGGACTAGCGGGGAATCCTACAATGAGCAGTTCTTC
d_gene: TRBD1; abundance: .; len: 15; v_gene: TRBV7-3; j_gene: TRBJ1-1; CDR3aa: CASSFAGQPNTEAFF; CDR3nt: TGTGCCAGCAGCTTCGCGGGACAGCCGAACACTGAAGCTTTCTTT
d_gene: .; abundance: .; len: 11; v_gene: TRBV4-1; j_gene: TRBJ1-4; CDR3aa: CASSQNEKLFF; CDR3nt: TGCGCCAGCAGCCAAAATGAAAAACTGTTTTTT
d_gene: TRBD1; abundance: many; len: 15; v_gene: TRBV7-6; j_gene: TRBJ1-2; CDR3aa: CASSLGQGDNYGYTF; CDR3nt: TGTGCCAGCAGCCTAGGACAGGGGGACAACTATGGCTACACCTTC
d_gene: .; abundance: .; len: 12; v_gene: TRBV2; j_gene: TRBJ2-1; CDR3aa: CASALSYNEQFF; CDR3nt: TGTGCCAGCGCGTTGTCCTACAATGAGCAGTTCTTC
d_gene: TRBD2; abundance: .; len: 17; v_gene: TRBV4-2; j_gene: TRBJ2-2; CDR3aa: CASSQQISGPNTGELFF; CDR3nt: TGTGCCAGCAGCCAACAGATTAGCGGGCCGAACACCGGGGAGCTGTTTTTT
d_gene: .; abundance: .; len: 15; v_gene: TRBV7-6; j_gene: TRBJ2-5; CDR3aa: CASSLEGGSLNAQYF; CDR3nt: TGTGCCAGCAGCTTAGAGGGGGGTTCCCTGAACGCCCAGTACTTC
d_gene: TRBD2; abundance: .; len: 13; v_gene: TRBV6-5; j_gene: TRBJ2-7; CDR3aa: CASWRGLDGEQYF; CDR3nt: TGTGCCAGCTGGCGGGGGTTAGATGGGGAGCAGTACTTC
d_gene: .; abundance: few; len: 13; v_gene: TRBV4-1; j_gene: TRBJ2-2; CDR3aa: CASSQVDAGELFF; CDR3nt: TGCGCCAGCAGCCAAGTTGACGCCGGGGAGCTGTTTTTT
d_gene: .; abundance: .; len: 12; v_gene: TRBV19; j_gene: TRBJ1-5; CDR3aa: CASGDGDQPQHF; CDR3nt: TGTGCCAGTGGGGACGGGGATCAGCCCCAGCATTTT
d_gene: .; abundance: many; len: 13; v_gene: TRBV3-1/TRBV3-2; j_gene: TRBJ1-1; CDR3aa: CASSQWGYTEAFF; CDR3nt: TGTGCCAGCAGCCAATGGGGATACACTGAAGCTTTCTTT
d_gene: TRBD1; abundance: .; len: 17; v_gene: TRBV12-5; j_gene: TRBJ2-6; CDR3aa: CASGPGTGTSGANVLTF; CDR3nt: TGTGCTAGTGGTCCGGGGACAGGAACCTCTGGGGCCAACGTCCTGACTTTC
d_gene: .; abundance: .; len: 15; v_gene: TRBV7-3; j_gene: TRBJ2-2; CDR3aa: CASSPHVGGTGELFF; CDR3nt: TGTGCCAGCAGCCCCCATGTAGGGGGGACCGGGGAGCTGTTTTTT
d_gene: TRBD1; abundance: once; len: 15; v_gene: TRBV15; j_gene: TRBJ1-1; CDR3aa: CATSSNRGKNTEAFF; CDR3nt: TGTGCCACCAGCTCAAACAGGGGGAAGAACACTGAAGCTTTCTTT
d_gene: .; abundance: few; len: 15; v_gene: TRBV7-9; j_gene: TRBJ1-6; CDR3aa: CASSLGRADSSPLHF; CDR3nt: TGTGCCAGCAGCCTGGGGAGGGCAGATAGTTCACCCCTCCACTTT
d_gene: TRBD1; abundance: few; len: 13; v_gene: TRBV30; j_gene: TRBJ1-2; CDR3aa: CAWGTAVRYGYTF; CDR3nt: TGTGCCTGGGGGACAGCCGTGCGTTATGGCTACACCTTC
d_gene: .; abundance: .; len: 11; v_gene: TRBV30; j_gene: TRBJ1-1; CDR3aa: CAWSRVNEAFF; CDR3nt: TGTGCCTGGAGTAGAGTCAATGAAGCTTTCTTT
d_gene: TRBD1; abundance: .; len: 14; v_gene: TRBV4-1; j_gene: TRBJ1-4; CDR3aa: CASSLGQTNEKLFF; CDR3nt: TGCGCCAGCAGCCTGGGACAGACTAATGAAAAACTGTTTTTT
d_gene: .; abundance: .; len: 12; v_gene: TRBV28; j_gene: TRBJ1-3; CDR3aa: CASSWAGNTIYF; CDR3nt: TGTGCCAGCAGTTGGGCAGGAAACACCATATATTTT
d_gene: .; abundance: .; len: 14; v_gene: TRBV5-5; j_gene: TRBJ1-1; CDR3aa: CASSPRGTNTEAFF; CDR3nt: TGTGCCAGCAGCCCTCGGGGCACTAACACTGAAGCTTTCTTT
d_gene: .; abundance: .; len: 15; v_gene: TRBV7-9; j_gene: TRBJ2-1; CDR3aa: CASSPRIGGFNEQFF; CDR3nt: TGTGCCAGCAGCCCCCGGATAGGAGGATTCAATGAGCAGTTCTTC
d_gene: .; abundance: .; len: 16; v_gene: TRBV4-1; j_gene: TRBJ1-5; CDR3aa: CASSQWGANNNQPQHF; CDR3nt: TGCGCCAGCAGCCAATGGGGAGCCAACAACAATCAGCCCCAGCATTTT
d_gene: .; abundance: .; len: 16; v_gene: TRBV6-5; j_gene: TRBJ1-4; CDR3aa: CASSYLGKLGNEKLFF; CDR3nt: TGTGCCAGCAGTTATTTAGGGAAGTTGGGTAATGAAAAACTGTTTTTT
d_gene: .; abundance: .; len: 13; v_gene: TRBV30; j_gene: TRBJ1-1; CDR3aa: CAWSGDLGPEAFF; CDR3nt: TGTGCCTGGAGTGGGGACTTGGGCCCTGAAGCTTTCTTT
d_gene: .; abundance: .; len: 14; v_gene: TRBV4-1; j_gene: TRBJ1-5; CDR3aa: CASSQVTRRQPQHF; CDR3nt: TGCGCCAGCAGCCAAGTTACCAGGAGGCAGCCCCAGCATTTT
d_gene: .; abundance: .; len: 14; v_gene: TRBV6-1; j_gene: TRBJ1-2; CDR3aa: CASSEAGLNYGYTF; CDR3nt: TGTGCCAGCAGTGAAGCAGGGCTTAACTATGGCTACACCTTC
d_gene: TRBD1; abundance: .; len: 17; v_gene: TRBV19; j_gene: TRBJ1-5; CDR3aa: CASSKGQGGRSNQPQHF; CDR3nt: TGTGCCAGTAGTAAAGGACAGGGAGGCCGGAGCAATCAGCCCCAGCATTTT
d_gene: .; abundance: .; len: 13; v_gene: TRBV11-2; j_gene: TRBJ2-5; CDR3aa: CASSLDLRETQYF; CDR3nt: TGTGCCAGCAGCTTAGATCTGCGGGAGACCCAGTACTTC
d_gene: TRBD2; abundance: once; len: 16; v_gene: TRBV24-1; j_gene: TRBJ2-1; CDR3aa: CATSDASGLARNEQFF; CDR3nt: TGTGCCACCAGTGATGCGTCGGGACTAGCGCGGAATGAGCAGTTCTTC
d_gene: .; abundance: .; len: 15; v_gene: TRBV5-8; j_gene: TRBJ2-2; CDR3aa: CASSLEARNTGELFF; CDR3nt: TGTGCCAGCAGCTTAGAGGCCCGAAACACCGGGGAGCTGTTTTTT
d_gene: .; abundance: .; len: 16; v_gene: TRBV5-5; j_gene: TRBJ2-3; CDR3aa: CASSLAARGRTDTQYF; CDR3nt: TGTGCCAGCAGCTTGGCCGCTAGGGGCAGAACAGATACGCAGTATTTT
d_gene: .; abundance: .; len: 14; v_gene: TRBV6-5; j_gene: TRBJ1-2; CDR3aa: CASSYSGGVAGYTF; CDR3nt: TGTGCCAGCAGTTACTCGGGAGGGGTGGCTGGCTACACCTTC
d_gene: .; abundance: .; len: 16; v_gene: TRBV27; j_gene: TRBJ1-6; CDR3aa: CASSLGGVGVQAALHF; CDR3nt: TGTGCCAGCAGTTTAGGGGGGGTTGGAGTTCAGGCGGCCCTCCACTTT